This T cell receptor (beta chain) comes out of a study of T cells in Graves' hyperthyroidism and ophthalmopathy. Amplification targeted TCR beta CDR3 regions from RNA transcripts. Initially, a first-round RT-PCR of the TCR CDR3 employed the HTBI primer set. MiXCR, run by TCRdb on the multiplex PCR reads, gives a single entry per CDR3 protein. The sample has some 600,000 distinct CDR3 sequences; 11% to 15% are singletons. PBMCs came from more than 9.5 ml fresh peripheral blood. The CDR3 is 13 amino acids. Between the trimmed V and J ends, which lost 3 bases and 5 bases, there was a span of 8 bases. This clonotype was seen repeatedly, ten times or more.

The V gene is TRBV12-3 or TRBV12-4, the J gene TRBJ1-5; D is unresolved. The clonotype originates from a woman aged 30 to 39 with Graves' hyperthyroidism that later progressed to Graves' ophthalmopathy. The sample was blood. The CDR3 reads CASSFPPDQPQHF. The DNA for the CDR3 is TGTGCCAGCAGTTTCCCTCCCGATCAGCCCCAGCATTTT.